These T cell receptor beta chains were read from a single sample in a study of blood T cell repertoires in COVID-19. Assay: immunoSEQ multiplex PCR; the TCRdb copy retains only in-frame clones and omits some. Of about 150,000 clones in the sample, about 85% were seen once. The sequenced sample consisted of peripheral blood. The receptors derive from a human donor with acute or convalescent COVID-19. The donor label of this sample is uncertain. Both conserved end residues are part of each CDR3. D genes are given only for firm matches. Some rows have no size entry. The others give once, few or many, or a class for an expanded clone.

j_gene,d_gene,v_gene,abundance,CDR3nt,CDR3aa
TRBJ1-3,NA,TRBV6-5,NA,TGTGCCAGCAGTCTAGTCAGTGGAAACACCATATATTTT,CASSLVSGNTIYF
TRBJ1-2,TRBD1,TRBV18,NA,TGTGCCAGCTCACCAGGGACAGGGAATGGCTACACCTTC,CASSPGTGNGYTF
TRBJ2-7,NA,TRBV29-1,NA,TGCAGCGTTGCTCCACCCGGTAGCGAGCAGTACTTC,CSVAPPGSEQYF
TRBJ2-1,TRBD2,TRBV6-2/TRBV6-3,NA,TGTGCCAGCAGTTACTCGACTCGGCTAGCGGGGGGGCAGAATGAGCAGTTCTTC,CASSYSTRLAGGQNEQFF
TRBJ1-2,TRBD1,TRBV14,NA,TGTGCCAGCAGCCAGGCGGACAGGGGAGGCTACACCTTC,CASSQADRGGYTF
TRBJ2-3,TRBD2,TRBV5-4,NA,TGTGCCAGCAGCTTGGCCCAGAATAGCGGGCAAGATACGCAGTATTTT,CASSLAQNSGQDTQYF
TRBJ2-3,NA,TRBV3-1/TRBV3-2,NA,TGTGCCAGCAGCCAAGCATTGAGGAGGGAGGATACGCAGTATTTT,CASSQALRREDTQYF
TRBJ2-1,NA,TRBV24-1,NA,TGTGCCACCAGTGGAATCCCAGGGGATGAGCAGTTCTTC,CATSGIPGDEQFF
TRBJ1-1,NA,TRBV6-2/TRBV6-3,NA,TGTGCCAGCAGTTACTCGAGAGGGCCGGGCACTGAAGCTTTCTTT,CASSYSRGPGTEAFF
TRBJ1-6,NA,TRBV30,NA,TGTGCCTGGAGTGAGGGGCAGAATAATTCACCCCTCCACTTT,CAWSEGQNNSPLHF
TRBJ2-3,NA,TRBV7-9,NA,TGTGCCAGCAGCTTAGACGGAGCTAGCACAGATACGCAGTATTTT,CASSLDGASTDTQYF
TRBJ1-1,TRBD1,TRBV28,NA,TGTGCCAGCAGTTCCGAGGGACAGGAGGACACTGAAGCTTTCTTT,CASSSEGQEDTEAFF
TRBJ2-7,TRBD1,TRBV15,NA,TGTGCCACCAGCAGGGGGACAGGGCAAAACGAGCAGTACTTC,CATSRGTGQNEQYF
TRBJ2-2,TRBD1,TRBV4-3,NA,TGCGCCAGCAGCCACACAGGGGCCGACTCCGGGGAGCTGTTTTTT,CASSHTGADSGELFF
TRBJ1-2,NA,TRBV27,few,TGTGCCAGCAGGGGAGAGGGAGGAGGCTACACCTTC,CASRGEGGGYTF
TRBJ1-2,TRBD1,TRBV2,NA,TGTGCCAGCAGGGGGGACAGCTCTAACTATGGCTACACCTTC,CASRGDSSNYGYTF
TRBJ1-6,TRBD1,TRBV19,NA,TGTGCCAGTAGTCTCTATTCCGGGACAGGACTTGTGGCCCTCCACTTT,CASSLYSGTGLVALHF
TRBJ2-3,TRBD2,TRBV11-2,NA,TGTGCCAGCAGCTTTACTAGCGGCCCCACAGATACGCAGTATTTT,CASSFTSGPTDTQYF
TRBJ1-5,TRBD1,TRBV30,NA,TGTGCCTGGAGTGCCTCCGCGGGACAGGGACATCAGCCCCAGCATTTT,CAWSASAGQGHQPQHF
TRBJ1-3,TRBD1,TRBV5-1,NA,TGCGCCAGCAGCCCGACAGGGTCCGGTGGAAACACCATATATTTT,CASSPTGSGGNTIYF
TRBJ2-3,NA,TRBV5-1,NA,TGCGCCAGCAGCCGGACACAGACAGGCACAGATACGCAGTATTTT,CASSRTQTGTDTQYF
TRBJ2-7,NA,TRBV28,NA,TGTGCCAGCAGCCTTGCGGGGTACGAGCAGTACTTC,CASSLAGYEQYF
TRBJ1-1,NA,TRBV6-5,NA,TGTGCCAGCATCAGGGGGAACACTGAAGCTTTCTTT,CASIRGNTEAFF
TRBJ1-2,NA,TRBV11-2,NA,TGTGCCAGCAGCTTAAGCGGTGATGGCTACACCTTC,CASSLSGDGYTF
TRBJ1-5,NA,TRBV27,NA,TGTGCCAGCAGTTTAAGGAGCGGGCCTAGCAATCAGCCCCAGCATTTT,CASSLRSGPSNQPQHF
TRBJ2-3,TRBD1,TRBV30,NA,TGTGCCTGGAGACAGGGGATCCCAGATACGCAGTATTTT,CAWRQGIPDTQYF
TRBJ1-2,TRBD1,TRBV6-5,NA,TGTGCCAGCAGCCCCGGGACAGGGAATCTAGGCTACACCTTC,CASSPGTGNLGYTF
TRBJ1-2,NA,TRBV28,NA,TGTGCCAGCAGCAACAGGGAGGGTGGCTACACCTTC,CASSNREGGYTF
TRBJ1-1,NA,TRBV5-1,NA,TGCGCCAGCAGCTTGGTAGGGGCTCCTAACACTGAAGCTTTCTTT,CASSLVGAPNTEAFF
TRBJ2-5,TRBD2,TRBV7-3,NA,TGTGCCAGCAGCCGAGGCGAGGTAGCGGGGGTTTCGGAGACCCAGTACTTC,CASSRGEVAGVSETQYF
TRBJ1-2,NA,TRBV20-1,NA,TGCAGTGCCGTTGGAGAAGGCTACACCTTC,CSAVGEGYTF
TRBJ1-2,NA,TRBV4-3,NA,TGCGCCAGCAGCCAAGAACCCGGGTTCCACTATGGCTACACCTTC,CASSQEPGFHYGYTF
TRBJ2-5,TRBD2,TRBV5-4,NA,TGTGCCAGCAGTTACCCGGGACTAAAGGAGACCCAGTACTTC,CASSYPGLKETQYF
TRBJ2-1,TRBD2,TRBV11-2,NA,TGTGCCAGCAGCTTAGGGGGAGCTAGCGGCCTATACAATGAGCAGTTCTTC,CASSLGGASGLYNEQFF
TRBJ1-1,NA,TRBV7-3,NA,TGTGCCAGCAGGCCACAGGGTGAGGGCACTGAAGCTTTCTTT,CASRPQGEGTEAFF
TRBJ1-2,TRBD1,TRBV3-1/TRBV3-2,NA,TGTGCCAGCAGTCAAAGAGGGAGGGACAGGGGGGACTATGGCTACACCTTC,CASSQRGRDRGDYGYTF
TRBJ1-2,TRBD1,TRBV19,NA,TGTGCCAGTAGCCCCAAAGCCAGGGGGATTAACTATGGCTACACCTTC,CASSPKARGINYGYTF
TRBJ1-2,TRBD1,TRBV7-3,NA,TGTGCCAGCAGTGACGGGACAGGGTTTGGCTACACCTTC,CASSDGTGFGYTF
TRBJ2-1,TRBD2,TRBV7-2,NA,TGTGCCAGCAGCTGGCGACTAGCGGGAGGGCTGTACAATGAGCAGTTCTTC,CASSWRLAGGLYNEQFF
TRBJ2-7,NA,TRBV3-1/TRBV3-2,NA,TGTGCCAGCAGCCAAGCGGGAATCTACGAGCAGTACTTC,CASSQAGIYEQYF
TRBJ2-3,NA,TRBV11-2,few,TGTGCCAGCAGCTCAAACACAGATACGCAGTATTTT,CASSSNTDTQYF
TRBJ1-6,NA,TRBV14,few,TGTGCCAGCAGCCAAGATCTGGCAGGGGCCAATTCACCCCTCCACTTT,CASSQDLAGANSPLHF
TRBJ2-3,NA,TRBV10-3,NA,TGTGCCATCAGTGATGGCAGGGGTAGGGCAGATACGCAGTATTTT,CAISDGRGRADTQYF
TRBJ2-1,NA,TRBV3-1/TRBV3-2,NA,TGTGCCAGCAGCCAAGATTCCACAGGGAGAATCAATGAGCAGTTCTTC,CASSQDSTGRINEQFF
TRBJ1-2,NA,TRBV6-5,NA,TGTGCCAGCAGTCTATCCTTTTTGTATGGCTACACCTTC,CASSLSFLYGYTF
TRBJ1-1,NA,TRBV24-1,few,TGTGCCACCAGCGGGAGGGGAATTCGCACTGAAGCTTTCTTT,CATSGRGIRTEAFF
TRBJ1-5,NA,TRBV4-2,few,TGTGCCAGCAGCGGACAGACAAATCAGCCCCAGCATTTT,CASSGQTNQPQHF
TRBJ2-1,TRBD2,TRBV7-2,NA,TGTGCCACTAGCGGGTACAATGAGCAGTTCTTC,CATSGYNEQFF
TRBJ2-7,NA,TRBV7-9,NA,TGTGCCAGCAGCTTAGCCCGGTGGAGCGAGCAGTACTTC,CASSLARWSEQYF
TRBJ2-2,TRBD2,TRBV2,NA,TGTGCCAGCAGGGGGACTAGCCAGACCGGGGAGCTGTTTTTT,CASRGTSQTGELFF
TRBJ1-3,NA,TRBV30,NA,TGTGCCTGGAGGGCAACAGCATCTGGAAACACCATATATTTT,CAWRATASGNTIYF
TRBJ2-4,NA,TRBV5-6,NA,TGTGCCAGCAGCTTGGGGAGAGCCAAAAACATTCAGTACTTC,CASSLGRAKNIQYF
TRBJ1-6,NA,TRBV3-1/TRBV3-2,NA,TGTGCCAGCAGCCTGACAGTCAATTCACCCCTCCACTTT,CASSLTVNSPLHF
TRBJ1-1,NA,TRBV29-1,once,TGCAGCGTTGCTCGGGTACTGAACACTGAAGCTTTCTTT,CSVARVLNTEAFF
TRBJ2-2,NA,TRBV18,NA,TGTGCCAGCTCTGCGGGACAGACGAACACCGGGGAGCTGTTTTTT,CASSAGQTNTGELFF
TRBJ2-5,TRBD2,TRBV11-2,once,TGTGCCAGCAGCTTAGGACTAGCGGGAGGAGAGACCCAGTACTTC,CASSLGLAGGETQYF